Sequencing of this TCR beta chain was carried out in a study of post-analysis software for immune sequencing data (dated by TCRdb to the mid-2010s). Turning to the overall study: Disease courses on record covered relapsing-remitting, secondary progressive and progressive-relapsing multiple sclerosis, though some patients had no subtype annotation. The multiple sclerosis patient repertoires were compared with about a dozen previously published healthy control repertoires from donors aged about 6 to 28 years. A subset of samples was prepared in parallel using single-end sample barcoding, then pooled and co-amplified after Illumina adapter ligation.

CDR1 is given as SNHLY and CDR2 as FYNNEI, both from the germline V gene. Cut back by 6 bases and 5 bases, the V and J ends lie 13 bases apart. Taken from cysteine to phenylalanine, the CDR3 has 13 residues. The DNA shown is the 39-base CDR3, in frame from base 1. To note about this clonotype: The antigen it binds to is not known. No base quality information exists; no much larger clone differs at one position.

Libraries were constructed by PCR. The sequencer listed for this sample is Illumina HiSeq 2500. Unique molecular identifiers were incorporated into TCR beta cDNA libraries to reduce PCR and sequencing biases. Per 1 to 10 million input T cells, roughly 500,000 cDNA molecules were obtained, such that each molecule approximated one T cell. Patient libraries were prepared and sequenced with the same protocol used for the earlier healthy control dataset. Within a given batch, samples were prepared together, multiplexed and sequenced on the same HiSeq lane. As for the authors' bioinformatics: Raw barcoded reads were processed with MIGEC, and single-read molecular identifier groups were discarded before consensus assembly and CDR3 extraction. VDJtools was used for post-analysis of the clonotype tables, with diversity normalized by down-sampling every dataset to the smallest sample size. In repertoire overlap clustering, CDR3 amino acid sequences, but not nucleotide sequences, were matched to correct batch-related cross-sample contamination. In TCRdb, the public reads were trimmed at Q25 with fastp and aligned with MiXCR, with productive beta chains retained. CDR3 protein duplicates are merged, each entry listing the most common genes and DNA. TCRdb's processing, not the authors' own work, is the source of the V and J calls. The sample table shows about 260,000 distinct CDR3 sequences, and approximately 34% are seen once. The top ten constitute 4% to 6% of the sample.

To demonstrate the VDJtools post-analysis software, TCR beta repertoires were profiled from the peripheral blood of over ten young patients with multiple sclerosis. Multiple sclerosis patients were children and adolescents aged roughly 6 to 17 years. What the work shows at the level of the full study, not this receptor alone: Normalized Chao1 diversity was significantly lower in multiple sclerosis patients than controls, suggesting substantial peripheral T-cell clonal expansion. Significantly higher frequencies in patients than in controls were found for five or six TRBV segments, including TRBV5-6, TRBV5-1 and TRBV20-1. Direct clustering with F measure showed strong co-clustering of samples prepared in the same batch, prompting a batch-effect correction. The control group was slightly older than the multiple sclerosis patient group.

The receptor chain draws on TRBV2 and TRBJ2-5; the best D guess is TRBD1, with 8 bases matching. The material sequenced was blood. This clonotype originated in a girl aged 5 to 17 with multiple sclerosis. The CDR3 corresponds to CASSVQGGETQYF. The DNA sequence follows: TGTGCCAGCAGCGTACAGGGGGGGGAGACCCAGTACTTC.